This is a list of T cell receptor beta chains from one sample in a study of cytomegalovirus exposure and HLA in healthy donors. Only in-frame clones appear in the TCRdb table, and some are missing; sequencing was by immunoSEQ multiplex PCR. This sample has some 110,000 clones, with more than 65% found just once. The source material was PBMCs. These receptors were taken from a woman aged 25 to 39 in good health and CMV-seronegative. CDR3s include the opening cysteine and the closing phenylalanine or tryptophan. Fields, in order: clone size, J gene, V gene, D gene, CDR3 DNA, CDR3 protein. A D gene is named only where the DNA matches it firmly. Part of the rows lack a size; the others show once, few, many or a class for expanded clones.

abundance: .
j_gene: TRBJ1-5
v_gene: TRBV30
d_gene: .
CDR3nt: TGTGCCTGGAGTACAGGGTTGAGTCAGCCCCAGCATTTT
CDR3aa: CAWSTGLSQPQHF

abundance: .
j_gene: TRBJ2-2
v_gene: TRBV5-6
d_gene: TRBD1
CDR3nt: TGTGCCAGCAGCTGGGACAGCACCAGAACACCGGGCGAGCTGTTTTTT
CDR3aa: CASSWDSTRTPGELFF

abundance: .
j_gene: TRBJ2-7
v_gene: TRBV5-1
d_gene: TRBD2
CDR3nt: TGCGCCAGCAGCTTGACTAGCGGGAGGCCAAACCTCTACGAGCAGTACTTC
CDR3aa: CASSLTSGRPNLYEQYF

abundance: .
j_gene: TRBJ1-2
v_gene: TRBV15
d_gene: .
CDR3nt: TGTGCCACCAGCACGGAATCAGGGTTTATCTTTGGCTACACCTTC
CDR3aa: CATSTESGFIFGYTF

abundance: .
j_gene: TRBJ1-2
v_gene: TRBV7-8
d_gene: TRBD1
CDR3nt: TGTGCCAGCAGCTTAGAGGGACAGAAATCTAACTATGGCTACACCTTC
CDR3aa: CASSLEGQKSNYGYTF

abundance: many
j_gene: TRBJ2-3
v_gene: TRBV15
d_gene: TRBD2
CDR3nt: TGTGCCACCAGCAGATTAGCGGGAGAGGGCACAGATACGCAGTATTTT
CDR3aa: CATSRLAGEGTDTQYF

abundance: .
j_gene: TRBJ2-3
v_gene: TRBV30
d_gene: TRBD2
CDR3nt: TGTGCCTGGAGCATGGGAGGGACTAGATACACAGATACGCAGTATTTT
CDR3aa: CAWSMGGTRYTDTQYF

abundance: .
j_gene: TRBJ1-1
v_gene: TRBV2
d_gene: .
CDR3nt: TGTGCCAGCAGTGCCGGACAGATAAACACTGAAGCTTTCTTT
CDR3aa: CASSAGQINTEAFF

abundance: .
j_gene: TRBJ1-1
v_gene: TRBV12-5
d_gene: .
CDR3nt: TGTGCTAGTGGTTTGGTATGGGGGCAGGGAAACACTGAAGCTTTCTTT
CDR3aa: CASGLVWGQGNTEAFF

abundance: .
j_gene: TRBJ2-7
v_gene: TRBV7-9
d_gene: TRBD1
CDR3nt: TGTGCCAGCAGCCCCACAGGGGACCACGAGCAGTACTTC
CDR3aa: CASSPTGDHEQYF

abundance: .
j_gene: TRBJ1-2
v_gene: TRBV27
d_gene: .
CDR3nt: TGTGCCAGCTGCCGATCCGGGAGTTTTAACTATGGCTACACCTTC
CDR3aa: CASCRSGSFNYGYTF

abundance: .
j_gene: TRBJ2-3
v_gene: TRBV9
d_gene: .
CDR3nt: TGTGCCAGCAGCAATCCCGGGGGTGGCACAGATACGCAGTATTTT
CDR3aa: CASSNPGGGTDTQYF

abundance: .
j_gene: TRBJ1-4
v_gene: TRBV7-2
d_gene: TRBD1
CDR3nt: TGTGCCAGCAGCACGGGACAGACTCTTAATGAAAAACTGTTTTTT
CDR3aa: CASSTGQTLNEKLFF

abundance: .
j_gene: TRBJ2-2
v_gene: TRBV7-2
d_gene: TRBD2
CDR3nt: TGTGCCAGCAGCTCATTAGCGGGAGTGAGCGGGGAGCTGTTTTTT
CDR3aa: CASSSLAGVSGELFF

abundance: .
j_gene: TRBJ1-1
v_gene: TRBV30
d_gene: TRBD1
CDR3nt: TGTGCCTGGAGTGTACAACATCCAGGGGGCGGTGCTTTCTTT
CDR3aa: CAWSVQHPGGGAFF

abundance: once
j_gene: TRBJ2-2
v_gene: TRBV11-2
d_gene: .
CDR3nt: TGTGCCAGCAGCTTTGGGGGCTCGGCCGGGGAGCTGTTTTTT
CDR3aa: CASSFGGSAGELFF

abundance: .
j_gene: TRBJ1-2
v_gene: TRBV11-2
d_gene: .
CDR3nt: TGTGCCAGCAGCTTAGAGAGGGATTATGGCTACACCTTC
CDR3aa: CASSLERDYGYTF

abundance: .
j_gene: TRBJ1-4
v_gene: TRBV19
d_gene: .
CDR3nt: TGTGCCAGTACTTCTGGAGCCGCAACTAATGAAAAACTGTTTTTT
CDR3aa: CASTSGAATNEKLFF

abundance: .
j_gene: TRBJ1-5
v_gene: TRBV5-6
d_gene: .
CDR3nt: TGTACCAGCAGCTTGGCCACGGGGGAGGGTCAGCCCCAGCATTTT
CDR3aa: CTSSLATGEGQPQHF

abundance: .
j_gene: TRBJ2-7
v_gene: TRBV30
d_gene: TRBD1
CDR3nt: TGTGCCTGGAGTCGTGGTCTCACAGGGGTCTACGAGCAGTACTTC
CDR3aa: CAWSRGLTGVYEQYF

abundance: many
j_gene: TRBJ1-1
v_gene: TRBV5-6
d_gene: .
CDR3nt: TGTGCCAGCAGCTTGCGATTAGTTAACAGGGACACTGAAGCTTTCTTT
CDR3aa: CASSLRLVNRDTEAFF

abundance: .
j_gene: TRBJ2-2
v_gene: TRBV5-1
d_gene: .
CDR3nt: TGCGCCAGCAGCTTGACAGGGTTGTTCACCGGGGAGCTGTTTTTT
CDR3aa: CASSLTGLFTGELFF

abundance: .
j_gene: TRBJ2-7
v_gene: TRBV11-1
d_gene: TRBD2
CDR3nt: TGTGCCAGCAGCCCGCACTCTAGCGGGGCCTTCTACGAGCAGTACTTC
CDR3aa: CASSPHSSGAFYEQYF